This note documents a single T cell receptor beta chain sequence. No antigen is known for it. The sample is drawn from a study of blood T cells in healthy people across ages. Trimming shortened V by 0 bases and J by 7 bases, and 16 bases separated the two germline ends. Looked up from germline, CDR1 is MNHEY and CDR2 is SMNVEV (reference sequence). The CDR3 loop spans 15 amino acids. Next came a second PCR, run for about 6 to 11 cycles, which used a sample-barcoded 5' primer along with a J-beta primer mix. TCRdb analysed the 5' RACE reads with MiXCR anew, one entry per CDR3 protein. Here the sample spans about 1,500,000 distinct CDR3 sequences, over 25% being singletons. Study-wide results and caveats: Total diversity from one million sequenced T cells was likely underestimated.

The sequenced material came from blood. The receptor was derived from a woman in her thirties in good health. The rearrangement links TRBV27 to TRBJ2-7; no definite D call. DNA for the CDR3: TGTGCCAGCAGTTTATCAGGCAGGACCCCTACGGAGCAGTACTTC. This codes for CASSLSGRTPTEQYF.